The clone carrying this T cell receptor beta chain has ten or more counts. What it binds is unknown. TCRdb redid the calling of the 5' RACE reads with MiXCR, one entry per CDR3 protein. The sample shows 550,000 to 700,000 distinct CDR3 sequences, roughly 9.5% of them seen only once. V was shortened by 3 bases and J by 2 bases, with 11 bases between the two germline ends. This CDR3 spans 14 amino acids. Healthy Caucasians provided all donations. This specimen comes from a study of identical twins. Broader study findings: Weaker excess twin sharing was seen among beta out-of-frame sequences.

These records were also assigned to another study, of yellow fever vaccine responses in identical twins.

The sample comprised PBMCs. The chain employs TRBV12-3 or TRBV12-4 and TRBJ2-7; D is possibly TRBD1 or TRBD2 (5 bases each). The origin of this receptor is a young woman in good health. CDR3 nucleotides: TGTGCCAGCAGTTTTTCAGGGAGTACCTACGAGCAGTACTTC. This gives the protein CASSFSGSTYEQYF.